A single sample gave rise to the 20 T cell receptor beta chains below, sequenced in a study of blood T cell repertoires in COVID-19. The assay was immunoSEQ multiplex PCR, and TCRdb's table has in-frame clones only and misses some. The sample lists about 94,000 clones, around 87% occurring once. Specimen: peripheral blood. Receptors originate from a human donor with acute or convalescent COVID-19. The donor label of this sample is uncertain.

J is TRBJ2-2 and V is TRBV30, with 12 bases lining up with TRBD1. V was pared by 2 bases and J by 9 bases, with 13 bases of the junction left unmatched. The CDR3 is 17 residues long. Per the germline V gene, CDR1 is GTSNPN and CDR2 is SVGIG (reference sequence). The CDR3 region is CAWSFSYRDRGRRELFF. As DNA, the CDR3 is TGTGCCTGGAGTTTCTCCTACCGGGACAGGGGGCGCCGGGAGCTGTTTTTT.

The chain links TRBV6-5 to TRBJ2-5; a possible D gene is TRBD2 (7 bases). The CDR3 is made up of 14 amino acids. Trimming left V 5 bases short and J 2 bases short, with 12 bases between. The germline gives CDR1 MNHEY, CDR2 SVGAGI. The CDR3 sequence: CASSRGGTQETQYF. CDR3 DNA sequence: TGTGCCAGCAGTAGGGGGGGAACTCAAGAGACCCAGTACTTC.

The CDR3 DNA is TGTGCCAGCTGGGACCAGGGGAATGAAAAACTGTTTTTT. Encoded protein: CASWDQGNEKLFF. J is TRBJ1-4 and V is TRBV3-1 (or the pseudogene TRBV3-2), with a weak D call TRBD1 (6 bases). Germline V gene lookup returns CDR1 LGHDT and CDR2 YNNKEL (reference sequence). The CDR3 covers 13 residues. V was trimmed by 8 bases and J by 5 bases, leaving 12 bases between them.

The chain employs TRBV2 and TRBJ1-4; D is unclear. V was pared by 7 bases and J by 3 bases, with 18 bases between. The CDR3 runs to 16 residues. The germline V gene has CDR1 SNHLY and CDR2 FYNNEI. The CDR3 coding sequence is TGTGCCAGCACCCCCATCAGGAACCCACCTAATGAAAAACTGTTTTTT. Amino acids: CASTPIRNPPNEKLFF.

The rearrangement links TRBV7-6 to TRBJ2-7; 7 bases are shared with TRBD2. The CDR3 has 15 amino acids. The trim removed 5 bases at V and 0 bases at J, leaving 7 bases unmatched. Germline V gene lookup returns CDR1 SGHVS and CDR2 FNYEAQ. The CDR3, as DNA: TGTGCCAGCAGCCTCTGGGGGGAGGGCTCCTACGAGCAGTACTTC. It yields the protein CASSLWGEGSYEQYF.

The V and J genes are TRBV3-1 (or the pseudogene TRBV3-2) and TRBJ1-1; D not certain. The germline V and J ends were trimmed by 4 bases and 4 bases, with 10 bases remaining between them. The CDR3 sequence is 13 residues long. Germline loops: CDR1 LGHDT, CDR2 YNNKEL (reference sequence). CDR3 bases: TGTGCCAGCAGCCGCGGATGGTCCACTGAAGCTTTCTTT. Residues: CASSRGWSTEAFF.

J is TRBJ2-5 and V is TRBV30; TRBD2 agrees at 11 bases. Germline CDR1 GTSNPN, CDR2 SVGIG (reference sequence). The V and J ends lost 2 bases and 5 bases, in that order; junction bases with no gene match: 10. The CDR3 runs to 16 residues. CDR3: CAWSSLVSGGAETQYF. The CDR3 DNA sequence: TGTGCCTGGAGTTCTCTGGTTAGCGGGGGGGCCGAGACCCAGTACTTC.

CDR3 protein: CATGGLAGGTTDTQYF. The CDR3 nucleotides are TGTGCCACGGGCGGATTAGCGGGGGGCACCACAGATACGCAGTATTTT. This chain connects TRBV19 to TRBJ2-3; 10 nucleotides match TRBD2. The junction had 12 bases not matched to a gene; V was cut back by 10 bases and J by 2 bases. This CDR3 is built from 16 residues. CDR1 LNHDA and CDR2 SQIVND come from the germline V gene (reference sequence). The variable domain in full, completed from reference TRBV19 and TRBJ2-3, reads DGGITQSPKYLFRKEGQNVTLSCEQNLNHDAMYWYRQDPGQGLRLIYYSQIVNDFQKGDIAEGYSVSREKKESFPLTVTSAQKNPTAFYLCATGGLAGGTTDTQYFGPGTRLTVL.

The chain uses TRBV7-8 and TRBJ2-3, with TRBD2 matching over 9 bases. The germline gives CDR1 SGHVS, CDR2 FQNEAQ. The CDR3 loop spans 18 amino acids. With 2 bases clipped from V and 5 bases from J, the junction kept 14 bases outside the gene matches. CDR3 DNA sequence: TGTGCCAGCAGCTTAAAAAAGACTAATAGCGGGGGCGTAGATACGCAGTATTTT. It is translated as CASSLKKTNSGGVDTQYF.

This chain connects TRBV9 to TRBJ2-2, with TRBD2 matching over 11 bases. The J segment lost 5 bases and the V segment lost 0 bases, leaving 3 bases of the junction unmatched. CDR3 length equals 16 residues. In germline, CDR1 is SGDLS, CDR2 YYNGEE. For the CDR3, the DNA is TGTGCCAGCAGCGTAGAGGTAGCGGGGGGGACCGGGGAGCTGTTTTTT. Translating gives CASSVEVAGGTGELFF.

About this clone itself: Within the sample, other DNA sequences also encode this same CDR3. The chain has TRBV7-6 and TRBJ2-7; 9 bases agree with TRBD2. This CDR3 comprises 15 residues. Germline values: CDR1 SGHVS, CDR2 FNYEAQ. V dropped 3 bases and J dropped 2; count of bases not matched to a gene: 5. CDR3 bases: TGTGCCAGCAGCTTGGGGGCGGGGGGGGCCTACGAGCAGTACTTC. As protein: CASSLGAGGAYEQYF.

In DNA form, the CDR3 reads TGTGCCAGCAGCTTTGAGGCAGGGGGCCCGAACACCGGGGAGCTGTTTTTT. Its translation: CASSFEAGGPNTGELFF. V usage is TRBV5-4 and J usage is TRBJ2-2; TRBD1 matches 8 bases. The germline gives CDR1 SGHNT, CDR2 YYREEE (reference sequence). The CDR3 length is 17 residues. The V and J ends lost 2 bases and 0 bases, in that order; junction bases with no gene match: 6.

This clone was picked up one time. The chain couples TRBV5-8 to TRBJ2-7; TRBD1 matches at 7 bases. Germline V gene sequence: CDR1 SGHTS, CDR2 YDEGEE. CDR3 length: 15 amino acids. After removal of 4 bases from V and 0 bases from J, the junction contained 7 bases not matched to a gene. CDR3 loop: CASSRPTGSSYEQYF. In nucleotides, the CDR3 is TGTGCCAGCAGCCGACCGACAGGGAGCTCCTACGAGCAGTACTTC.

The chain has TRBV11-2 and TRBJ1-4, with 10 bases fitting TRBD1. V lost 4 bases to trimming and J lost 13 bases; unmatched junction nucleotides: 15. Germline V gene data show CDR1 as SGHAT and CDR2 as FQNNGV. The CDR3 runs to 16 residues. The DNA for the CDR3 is TGTGCCAGCAGCTCCAGACAGGGGGCTCCTGGCGGGTTACTGTTTTTT. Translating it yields CASSSRQGAPGGLLFF. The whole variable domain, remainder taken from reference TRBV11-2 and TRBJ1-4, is EAGVAQSPRYKIIEKRQSVAFWCNPISGHATLYWYQQILGQGPKLLIQFQNNGVVDDSQLPKDRFSAERLKGVDSTLKIQPAKLEDSAVYLCASSSRQGAPGGLLFFGSGTQLSVL.

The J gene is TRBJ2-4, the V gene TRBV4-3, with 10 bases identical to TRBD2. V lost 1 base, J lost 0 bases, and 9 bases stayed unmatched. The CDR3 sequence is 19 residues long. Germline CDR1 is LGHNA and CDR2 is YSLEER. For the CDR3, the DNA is TGCGCCAGCAGCCAAGGGAGAACTAGCGGGGCCCTAGCCAAAAACATTCAGTACTTC. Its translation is CASSQGRTSGALAKNIQYF.

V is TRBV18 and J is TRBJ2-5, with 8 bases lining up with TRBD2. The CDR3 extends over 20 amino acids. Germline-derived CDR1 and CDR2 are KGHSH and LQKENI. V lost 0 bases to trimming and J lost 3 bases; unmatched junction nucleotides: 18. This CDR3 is CASSPPLLAGSIPFKETQYF. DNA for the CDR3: TGTGCCAGCTCACCACCCCTGTTAGCGGGGAGTATCCCCTTTAAAGAGACCCAGTACTTC.

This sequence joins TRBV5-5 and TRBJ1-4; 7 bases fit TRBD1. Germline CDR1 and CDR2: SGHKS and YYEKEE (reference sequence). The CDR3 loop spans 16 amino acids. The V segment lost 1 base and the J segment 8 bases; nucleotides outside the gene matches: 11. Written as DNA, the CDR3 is TGTGCCAGCAGCTTGTGGGGGGACAGTTCTTACGAAAAACTGTTTTTT. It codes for CASSLWGDSSYEKLFF. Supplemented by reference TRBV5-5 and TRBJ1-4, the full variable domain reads DAGVTQSPTHLIKTRGQQVTLRCSPISGHKSVSWYQQVLGQGPQFIFQYYEKEERGRGNFPDRFSARQFPNYSSELNVNALLLGDSALYLCASSLWGDSSYEKLFFGSGTQLSVL.

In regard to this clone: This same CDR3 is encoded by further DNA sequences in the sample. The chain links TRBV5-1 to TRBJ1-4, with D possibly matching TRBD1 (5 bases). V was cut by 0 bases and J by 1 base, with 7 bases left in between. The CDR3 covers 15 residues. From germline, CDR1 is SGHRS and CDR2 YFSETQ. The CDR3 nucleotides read TGCGCCAGCAGCTTGGCCGGGGGAACTAATGAAAAACTGTTTTTT. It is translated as CASSLAGGTNEKLFF.

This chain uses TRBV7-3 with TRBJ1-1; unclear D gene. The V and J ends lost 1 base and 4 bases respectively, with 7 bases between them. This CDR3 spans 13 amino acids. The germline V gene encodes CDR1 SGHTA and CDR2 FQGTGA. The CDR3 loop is CASSLRETTEAFF. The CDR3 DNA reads TGTGCCAGCAGCTTAAGGGAGACCACTGAAGCTTTCTTT.

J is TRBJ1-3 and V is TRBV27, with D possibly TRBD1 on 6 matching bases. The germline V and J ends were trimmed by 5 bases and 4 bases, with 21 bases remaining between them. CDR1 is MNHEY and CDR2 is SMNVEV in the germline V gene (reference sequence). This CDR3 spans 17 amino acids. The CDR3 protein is CASSPRTEAVSGNTIYF. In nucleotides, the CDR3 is TGTGCCAGCAGTCCCCGGACAGAGGCCGTATCCGGAAACACCATATATTTT.